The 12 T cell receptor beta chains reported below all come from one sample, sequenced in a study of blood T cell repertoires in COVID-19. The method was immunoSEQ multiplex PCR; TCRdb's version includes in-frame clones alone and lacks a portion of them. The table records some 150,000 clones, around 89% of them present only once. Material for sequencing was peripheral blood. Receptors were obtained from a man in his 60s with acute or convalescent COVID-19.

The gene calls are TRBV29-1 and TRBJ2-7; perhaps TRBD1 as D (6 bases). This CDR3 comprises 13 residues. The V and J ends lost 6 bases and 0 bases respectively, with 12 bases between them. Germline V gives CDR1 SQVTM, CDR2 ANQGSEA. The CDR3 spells CSVTGRGSYEQYF. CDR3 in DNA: TGCAGCGTCACCGGCAGGGGCTCCTACGAGCAGTACTTC.

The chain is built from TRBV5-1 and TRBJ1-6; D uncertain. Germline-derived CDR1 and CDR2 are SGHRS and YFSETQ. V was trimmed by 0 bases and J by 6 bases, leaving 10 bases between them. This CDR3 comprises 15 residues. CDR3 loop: CASSLGYPSNSPLHF. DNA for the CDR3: TGCGCCAGCAGCTTGGGTTATCCGAGTAATTCACCCCTCCACTTT.

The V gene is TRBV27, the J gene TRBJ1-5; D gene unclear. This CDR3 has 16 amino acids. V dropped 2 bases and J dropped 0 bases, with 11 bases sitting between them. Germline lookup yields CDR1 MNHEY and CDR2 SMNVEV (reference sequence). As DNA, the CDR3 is TGTGCCAGCAGTTTAAAACCCAGGTCTAGCAATCAGCCCCAGCATTTT. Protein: CASSLKPRSSNQPQHF.

Here the CDR3 reads CASSYTTGWTEAFF. The CDR3 DNA reads TGTGCCAGCAGTTATACCACAGGGTGGACTGAAGCTTTCTTT. This chain links TRBV6-5 with TRBJ1-1; weak D call: TRBD1 (6 bases). This CDR3 has 14 amino acids. Germline V gives CDR1 MNHEY, CDR2 SVGAGI. Trimming removed 3 bases from V and 5 bases from J, with 13 bases in between.

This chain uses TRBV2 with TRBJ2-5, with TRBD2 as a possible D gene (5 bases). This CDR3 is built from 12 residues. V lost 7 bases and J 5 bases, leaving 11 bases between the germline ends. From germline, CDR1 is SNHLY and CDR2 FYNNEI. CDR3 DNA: TGTGCCAGCATGGGAGCTGGGGAGACCCAGTACTTC. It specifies CASMGAGETQYF. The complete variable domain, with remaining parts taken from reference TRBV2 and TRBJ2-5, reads EPEVTQTPSHQVTQMGQEVILRCVPISNHLYFYWYRQILGQKVEFLVSFYNNEISEKSEIFDDQFSVERPDGSNFTLKIRSTKLEDSAMYFCASMGAGETQYFGPGTRLLVL.

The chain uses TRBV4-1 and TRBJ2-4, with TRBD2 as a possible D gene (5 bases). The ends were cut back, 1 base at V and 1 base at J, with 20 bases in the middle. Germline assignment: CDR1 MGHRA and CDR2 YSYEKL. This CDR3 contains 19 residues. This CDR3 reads CASSQGYVPGRLAKNIQYF. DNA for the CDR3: TGCGCCAGCAGCCAAGGATACGTGCCGGGAAGGTTGGCCAAAAACATTCAGTACTTC.

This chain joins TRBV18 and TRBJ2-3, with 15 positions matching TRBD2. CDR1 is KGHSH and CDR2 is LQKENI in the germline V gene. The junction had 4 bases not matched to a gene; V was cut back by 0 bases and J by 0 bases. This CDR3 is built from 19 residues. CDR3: CASSPPGLAGGRSTDTQYF. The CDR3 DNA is TGTGCCAGCTCACCACCGGGACTAGCGGGGGGCAGAAGCACAGATACGCAGTATTTT.

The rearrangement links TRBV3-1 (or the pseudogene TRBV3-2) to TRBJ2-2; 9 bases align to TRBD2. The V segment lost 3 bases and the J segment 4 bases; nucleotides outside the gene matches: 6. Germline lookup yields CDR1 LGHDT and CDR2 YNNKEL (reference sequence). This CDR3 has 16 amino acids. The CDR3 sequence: CASSHFAGGITGELFF. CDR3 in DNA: TGTGCCAGCAGCCATTTTGCGGGGGGGATCACCGGGGAGCTGTTTTTT.

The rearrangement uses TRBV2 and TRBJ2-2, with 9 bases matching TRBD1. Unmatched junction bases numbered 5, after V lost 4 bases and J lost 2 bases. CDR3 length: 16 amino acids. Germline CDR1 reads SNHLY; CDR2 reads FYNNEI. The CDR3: CASSVGTGTNTGELFF. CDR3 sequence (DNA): TGTGCCAGCAGTGTAGGGACAGGGACAAACACCGGGGAGCTGTTTTTT. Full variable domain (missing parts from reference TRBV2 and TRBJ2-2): EPEVTQTPSHQVTQMGQEVILRCVPISNHLYFYWYRQILGQKVEFLVSFYNNEISEKSEIFDDQFSVERPDGSNFTLKIRSTKLEDSAMYFCASSVGTGTNTGELFFGEGSRLTVL.

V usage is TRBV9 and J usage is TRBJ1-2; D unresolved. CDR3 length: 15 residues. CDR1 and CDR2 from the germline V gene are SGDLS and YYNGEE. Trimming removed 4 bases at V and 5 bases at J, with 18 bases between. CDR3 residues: CASSPQILLQYGYTF. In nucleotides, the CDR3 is TGTGCCAGCAGCCCACAGATTCTACTGCAGTATGGCTACACCTTC.

The CDR3 DNA reads as TGTGCCAGTAGTACGGGGGGACAGGGGGCGCGTGGCTACACCTTC. Translated, it gives CASSTGGQGARGYTF. The chain links TRBV19 to TRBJ1-2; 12 bases align to TRBD1. V trimming: 4 bases; J trimming: 7 bases; junction bases outside the gene matches: 7. Germline V gene sequence: CDR1 LNHDA, CDR2 SQIVND (reference sequence). The CDR3 is 15 amino acids.

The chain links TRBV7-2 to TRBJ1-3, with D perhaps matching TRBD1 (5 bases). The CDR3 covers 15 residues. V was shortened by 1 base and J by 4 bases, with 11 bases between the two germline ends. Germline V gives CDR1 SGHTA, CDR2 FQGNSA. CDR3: CASSLVGGAGNTIYF. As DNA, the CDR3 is TGTGCCAGCAGCTTAGTAGGAGGGGCAGGAAACACCATATATTTT.